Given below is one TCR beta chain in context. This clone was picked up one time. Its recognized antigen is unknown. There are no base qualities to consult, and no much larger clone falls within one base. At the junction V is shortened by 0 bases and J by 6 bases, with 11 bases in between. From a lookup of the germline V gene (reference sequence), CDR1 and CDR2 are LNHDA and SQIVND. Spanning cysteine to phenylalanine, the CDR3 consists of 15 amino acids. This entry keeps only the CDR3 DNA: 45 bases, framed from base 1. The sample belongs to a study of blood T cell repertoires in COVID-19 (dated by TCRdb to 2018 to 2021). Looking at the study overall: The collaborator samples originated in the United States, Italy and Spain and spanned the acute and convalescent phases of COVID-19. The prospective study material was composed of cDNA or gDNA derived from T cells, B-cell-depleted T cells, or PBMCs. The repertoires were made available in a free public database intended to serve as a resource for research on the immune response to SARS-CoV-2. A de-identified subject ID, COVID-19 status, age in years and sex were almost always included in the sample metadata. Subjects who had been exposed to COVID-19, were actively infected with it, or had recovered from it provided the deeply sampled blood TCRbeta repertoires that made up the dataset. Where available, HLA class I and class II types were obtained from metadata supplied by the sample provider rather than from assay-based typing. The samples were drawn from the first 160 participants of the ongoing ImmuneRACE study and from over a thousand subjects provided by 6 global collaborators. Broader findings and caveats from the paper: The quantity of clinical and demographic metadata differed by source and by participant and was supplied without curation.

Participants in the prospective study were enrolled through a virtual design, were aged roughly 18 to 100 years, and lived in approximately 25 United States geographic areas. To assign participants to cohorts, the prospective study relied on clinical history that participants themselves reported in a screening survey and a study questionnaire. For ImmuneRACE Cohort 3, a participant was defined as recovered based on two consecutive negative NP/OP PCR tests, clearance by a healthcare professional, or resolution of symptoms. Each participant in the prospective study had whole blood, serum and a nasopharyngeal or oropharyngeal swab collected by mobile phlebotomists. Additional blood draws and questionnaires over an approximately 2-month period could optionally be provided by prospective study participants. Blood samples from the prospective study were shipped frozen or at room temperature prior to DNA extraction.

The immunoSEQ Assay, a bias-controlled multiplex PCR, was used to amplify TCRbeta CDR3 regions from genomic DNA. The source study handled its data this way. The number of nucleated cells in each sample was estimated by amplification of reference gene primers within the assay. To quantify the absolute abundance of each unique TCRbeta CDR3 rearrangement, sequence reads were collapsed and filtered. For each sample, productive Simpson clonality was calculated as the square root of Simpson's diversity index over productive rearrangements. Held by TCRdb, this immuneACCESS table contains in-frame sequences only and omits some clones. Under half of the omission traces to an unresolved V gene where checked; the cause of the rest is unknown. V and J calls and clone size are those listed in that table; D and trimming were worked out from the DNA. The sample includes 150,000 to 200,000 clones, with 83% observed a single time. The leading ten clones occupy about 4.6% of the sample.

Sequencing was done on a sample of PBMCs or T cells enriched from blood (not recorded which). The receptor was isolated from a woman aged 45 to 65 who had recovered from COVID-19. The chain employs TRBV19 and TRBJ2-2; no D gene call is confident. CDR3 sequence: CASSIEGSMAGELFF. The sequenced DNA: TGTGCCAGTAGTATAGAGGGCAGCATGGCCGGGGAGCTGTTTTTT.